This is a list of T cell receptor beta chains from one sample in a study of blood T cell repertoires in COVID-19. Some clones are missing from TCRdb's copy, which holds only in-frame ones; the method was immunoSEQ multiplex PCR. The repertoire consists of some 260,000 clones, with around 89% occurring once and the leading ten covering approximately 9%. The specimen sequenced was PBMCs or T cells enriched from blood (not recorded which). These TCRs come from a man in his forties who had recovered from COVID-19. CDR3s leave out the opening cysteine and the closing phenylalanine or tryptophan.

V gene | CDR3 protein
TRBV28 | ASSIREGVRAYYEQY
TRBV6-1 | ASSEGAVTAYGYT
TRBV9 | ASSALTGIGDEQF
TRBV5-8 | ASSLEVRLPT
TRBV6-5 | ASTRDSEQF
TRBV10-3 | ATEGTGEAF
TRBV10-3 | AISDQQLNTEAF
TRBV27 | ASSLTAGGPSYNEQF
TRBV11-3 | ASSLGRMRGSNYEQY
TRBV10-2 | ASSESGRGRLPDTQY
TRBV11-3 | ASSPWDRGQVSYGYT
TRBV19 | ASSIDLGGADYGYT
TRBV28 | ASTAPLTGTGYT
TRBV28 | ASRTDRGRGGYT
TRBV5-1 | ASSLGLAGARREETQY
TRBV9 | ASSLTRLAGDDEQY
TRBV5-1 | ASSSGSGAASEQF
TRBV29-1 | SVGGQAVGYT
TRBV3-1/TRBV3-2 | ASSTGTGLSSYEQY
TRBV5-6 | ASSLNLAGAGETQY